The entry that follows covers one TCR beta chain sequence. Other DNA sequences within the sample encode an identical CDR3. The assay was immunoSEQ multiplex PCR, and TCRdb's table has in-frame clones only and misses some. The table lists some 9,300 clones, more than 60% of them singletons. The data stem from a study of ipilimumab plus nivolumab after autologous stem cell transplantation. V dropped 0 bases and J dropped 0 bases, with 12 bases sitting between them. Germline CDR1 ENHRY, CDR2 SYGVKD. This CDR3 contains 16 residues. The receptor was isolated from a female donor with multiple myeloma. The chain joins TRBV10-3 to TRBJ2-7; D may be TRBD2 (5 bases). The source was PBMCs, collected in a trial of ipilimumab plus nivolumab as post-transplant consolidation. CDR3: CAISESNGLSSYEQYF. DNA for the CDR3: TGTGCCATCAGTGAGTCGAACGGACTGAGCTCCTACGAGCAGTACTTC.